Included here is one T cell receptor (beta chain) sequence, with context. Its antigen is not known. This entry is derived from a study of T-cell memory formation after mild COVID-19. Sample barcodes and UMIs were carried by the TCR alpha and TCR beta cDNA libraries that 5'RACE generated with constant-segment primers. TCRdb analysed the 5' RACE reads with MiXCR anew, one entry per CDR3 protein. The table lists under 85,000 distinct CDR3 sequences, about 15% of them singletons. Study-wide results and caveats: Clones that contracted clustered mainly in CM and EM if CD4+ and in EMRA if CD8+. Memory sampled before infection contained some responding clones, suggesting cross-reactive memory joined. Clones contracting over day 15 to 85 were CD4/CD8 balanced, with later expanders leaning CD4+.

The CDR3 is made up of 13 amino acids. CDR1 and CDR2 (germline): SQVTM, ANQGSEA. Trimming cost V 0 bases and J 4 bases, with 8 bases left between them. This rearrangement joins TRBV29-1 to TRBJ2-3; D not resolved. This TCR came from an adult woman who had mild COVID-19 (a few samples of this study predate the infection). Cell type and time point are not known. The sample was PBMCs or a T cell subset sorted from them (not recorded which). CDR3: CSVEDPMADTQYF. The CDR3 nucleotides read TGCAGCGTTGAAGATCCCATGGCAGATACGCAGTATTTT.